Shown below are 25 T cell receptor beta chains from a single sample sequenced in a study of blood T cell repertoires in COVID-19. TCRdb keeps only in-frame clones here, not all; method: immunoSEQ multiplex PCR. This table holds roughly 87,000 clones, roughly 88% found once. The source material was peripheral blood. These receptors were obtained from a man aged 55 to 70 with acute or convalescent COVID-19.

The chain links TRBV6-1 to TRBJ2-5, with 7 bases lining up with TRBD1. CDR1 MNHNS and CDR2 SASEGT come from the germline V gene. The length of the CDR3 is 15 residues. Germline trimming cut 2 bases from V and 0 bases from J; bases unmatched to any gene: 3. CDR3 loop: CASSEFGTDQETQYF. CDR3 sequence (DNA): TGTGCCAGCAGTGAATTCGGGACAGACCAAGAGACCCAGTACTTC.

The genes are TRBV30 and TRBJ2-7; TRBD2 matches 7 bases. V shed 6 bases, J shed 5 bases, and the junction held 13 bases outside the gene matches. The V gene's germline CDR1 is GTSNPN and CDR2 SVGIG (reference sequence). This CDR3 has 14 residues. The CDR3 region is CACRTAGDPDEQYF. The CDR3 nucleotides read TGTGCCTGTAGAACGGCGGGAGATCCGGACGAGCAGTACTTC. Combining the CDR3 with reference TRBV30 and TRBJ2-7 gives the whole variable domain SQTIHQWPATLVQPVGSPLSLECTVEGTSNPNLYWYRQAAGRGLQLLFYSVGIGQISSEVPQNLSASRPQDRQFILSSKKLLLSDSGFYLCACRTAGDPDEQYFGPGTRLTVT.

V is TRBV2 and J is TRBJ1-1; D gene ambiguous. The germline gives CDR1 SNHLY, CDR2 FYNNEI. V gave up 6 bases and J gave up 7 bases, with 9 bases separating them. The CDR3 runs 11 residues. The CDR3 sequence: CASSLLGEAFF. DNA of the CDR3: TGTGCCAGCAGCCTACTAGGTGAAGCTTTCTTT.

This rearrangement joins TRBV5-1 to TRBJ2-1, with D perhaps TRBD1 (5 bases). The germline V gene has CDR1 SGHRS and CDR2 YFSETQ. This CDR3 is built from 16 residues. The V end lost 5 bases, the J end lost 1 base, and 16 bases lay between the germline ends. This CDR3 is CASSPGLQASYNEQFF. DNA of the CDR3: TGCGCCAGCAGTCCAGGGTTGCAGGCGTCCTACAATGAGCAGTTCTTC. Full variable domain (missing parts from reference TRBV5-1 and TRBJ2-1): KAGVTQTPRYLIKTRGQQVTLSCSPISGHRSVSWYQQTPGQGLQFLFEYFSETQRNKGNFPGRFSGRQFSNSRSEMNVSTLELGDSALYLCASSPGLQASYNEQFFGPGTRLTVL.

The chain carries TRBV6-5 and TRBJ2-3, with no clear D. The V and J ends lost 6 bases and 4 bases respectively, with 17 bases between them. The CDR3 length is 15 residues. CDR1 is MNHEY, CDR2 SVGAGI, per germline. The CDR3 region has the DNA TGTGCCAGCAGGGTCACAGCCGCCTCGCCAGATACGCAGTATTTT. Translating it yields CASRVTAASPDTQYF.

The chain recombines TRBV10-3 with TRBJ2-1; 7 bases fit TRBD1. The CDR3 contains 16 residues. Trimming cost V 6 bases and J 7 bases; bases outside gene matches: 15. CDR1 ENHRY and CDR2 SYGVKD come from the germline V gene. The CDR3 nucleotides read TGTGCCATCAGCACCTCAGACAGGGTATCGCGGAATGAGCAGTTCTTC. Translation gives CAISTSDRVSRNEQFF.

The chain is built from TRBV5-1 and TRBJ2-3; no clear D. CDR1 is SGHRS, CDR2 YFSETQ, per germline. Trimming removed 2 bases from V and 0 bases from J, with 4 bases in between. The length of the CDR3 is 13 residues. The CDR3 spells CASSFPSTDTQYF. As DNA, the CDR3 is TGCGCCAGCAGCTTTCCTAGCACAGATACGCAGTATTTT.

The sample holds one count of this clone. This chain uses TRBV2 with TRBJ1-4; D ambiguous. CDR3 length equals 15 residues. The germline CDR1 and CDR2 sequences are SNHLY and FYNNEI. V dropped 2 bases and J dropped 7 bases, with 14 bases sitting between them. The CDR3 nucleotides read TGTGCCAGCAGTGAACGAGCCACTTCAACTGAAAAACTGTTTTTT. As protein: CASSERATSTEKLFF. Based on the CDR3 plus reference TRBV2 and TRBJ1-4, the full variable domain is EPEVTQTPSHQVTQMGQEVILRCVPISNHLYFYWYRQILGQKVEFLVSFYNNEISEKSEIFDDQFSVERPDGSNFTLKIRSTKLEDSAMYFCASSERATSTEKLFFGSGTQLSVL.

V is TRBV30 and J is TRBJ1-2, with 7 bases that match TRBD1. V shed 4 bases, J shed 2 bases, and the junction held 7 bases outside the gene matches. CDR3 size: 14 residues. Germline V CDR1 and CDR2: GTSNPN, SVGIG (reference sequence). Here the CDR3 reads CAWTTWTGNYGYTF. CDR3 in DNA: TGTGCCTGGACGACGTGGACAGGAAACTATGGCTACACCTTC.

The chain employs TRBV30 and TRBJ1-2, with D possibly TRBD1 on 6 matching bases. Trimming removed 4 bases from V and 3 bases from J, with 18 bases in between. The CDR3 sequence is 15 residues long. From germline, CDR1 is GTSNPN and CDR2 SVGIG (reference sequence). CDR3 nucleotides: TGTGCCTGGAACCCCGTAACAGGGACCGACTATGGCTACACCTTC. Its protein is CAWNPVTGTDYGYTF.

J is TRBJ2-6 and V is TRBV6-2 or TRBV6-3; D not certain. Germline CDR1 reads MNHEY; CDR2 reads SVGEGT. V was trimmed by 2 bases and J by 2 bases, leaving 10 bases between them. The CDR3 sequence is 16 residues long. This chain's CDR3 is CASSYGWSTGANVLTF. The CDR3, as DNA: TGTGCCAGCAGTTACGGTTGGAGCACTGGGGCCAACGTCCTGACTTTC.

CDR3 coding DNA: TGTGCCAGGGGACTGGAAGAGACCCAGTACTTC. Translating gives CARGLEETQYF. This chain connects TRBV19 to TRBJ2-5, with D possibly TRBD2 on 6 matching bases. The CDR3 is 11 residues long. Between the trimmed V and J ends, which lost 9 bases and 3 bases, there was a span of 8 bases. Looked up from germline, CDR1 is LNHDA and CDR2 is SQIVND (reference sequence).

The rearrangement uses TRBV10-3 and TRBJ2-1; TRBD2 matches 10 bases. CDR3 size: 14 residues. The V gene end was trimmed by 0 bases and the J gene end by 8 bases; junction bases not matched to a gene: 1. Germline loops: CDR1 ENHRY, CDR2 SYGVKD. The DNA for the CDR3 is TGTGCCATCAGTGAGTCACTAGCGGGATATGAGCAGTTCTTC. Translated, it gives CAISESLAGYEQFF.

The rearrangement joins TRBV11-2 to TRBJ1-1; D is perhaps TRBD1 (6 bases). The V end lost 2 bases, the J end lost 1 base, and 11 bases lay between the germline ends. The germline V gene has CDR1 SGHAT and CDR2 FQNNGV. The CDR3 extends over 15 amino acids. CDR3 nucleotide sequence: TGTGCCAGCAGCTTAAGGGACACCGGGAACACTGAAGCTTTCTTT. Translating it yields CASSLRDTGNTEAFF.

The rearrangement links TRBV29-1 to TRBJ2-3; 13 bases map to TRBD2. Looked up from germline, CDR1 is SQVTM and CDR2 is ANQGSEA. V dropped 6 bases and J dropped 6; count of bases not matched to a gene: 3. The CDR3 spans 13 residues. The CDR3 DNA follows: TGCAGCGTGGCGACTAGCGGGAGGGATACGCAGTATTTT. This sequence encodes CSVATSGRDTQYF.

CDR3 in DNA: TGTGCCAGCAGCCAAGAGGGCGGGAGGGCCCGGCATGAGCAGTTCTTC. The encoded protein is CASSQEGGRARHEQFF. V and J are TRBV3-1 (or the pseudogene TRBV3-2) and TRBJ2-1, with TRBD2 matching 9 bases. The germline V gene has CDR1 LGHDT and CDR2 YNNKEL (reference sequence). With V trimmed by 0 bases and J by 8 bases, 8 bases remained unmatched. The CDR3 is 16 amino acids.

The chain is built from TRBV5-1 and TRBJ1-6; 7 bases are shared with TRBD1. Germline assignment: CDR1 SGHRS and CDR2 YFSETQ. V shed 6 bases and J 7 bases; nucleotides not matched to a gene: 7. The CDR3 extends over 14 amino acids. The CDR3 sequence is CASKWDSGNSPLHF. In DNA form, the CDR3 reads TGCGCCAGCAAATGGGACAGTGGAAATTCACCCCTCCACTTT.

This clone was found a few times. The rearrangement links TRBV5-6 to TRBJ2-3; TRBD1 aligns across 8 bases. The CDR3 runs to 14 residues. V lost 4 bases to trimming and J lost 3 bases; unmatched junction nucleotides: 4. The germline gives CDR1 SGHDT, CDR2 YYEEEE. The CDR3 bases are TGTGCCAGCAGCGACACAGGGGGGACAGATACGCAGTATTTT. Its translation is CASSDTGGTDTQYF.

This chain links TRBV5-1 with TRBJ1-2; a possible D gene is TRBD1 (5 bases). V was clipped by 1 base and J by 2 bases, with 12 bases between them. The CDR3 sequence is 15 residues long. Germline V gene sequence: CDR1 SGHRS, CDR2 YFSETQ. The CDR3, as DNA: TGCGCCAGCAGCTTGTTCGGGGGGAGCAACTATGGCTACACCTTC. Its translation: CASSLFGGSNYGYTF.

The chain links TRBV12-5 to TRBJ2-5; the match to TRBD2 covers 8 bases. This CDR3 is built from 15 residues. In germline, CDR1 is LGHNT, CDR2 FRNRAP. V lost 5 bases and J lost 4; bases outside the gene matches: 9. CDR3 DNA: TGTGCTAGTGGTGGACCGGGACTAGTAGGAGAGACCCAGTACTTC. It yields the protein CASGGPGLVGETQYF.

This chain connects TRBV19 to TRBJ2-2; possible D gene TRBD2, 6 bases. With 3 bases removed from V and 0 bases from J, the gap between germline ends came to 14 bases. Germline CDR1 reads LNHDA; CDR2 reads SQIVND (reference sequence). The length of the CDR3 is 17 residues. The DNA of the CDR3 is TGTGCCAGTAGTATTCCTCCTAGCGCCCCGAACACCGGGGAGCTGTTTTTT. Protein sequence: CASSIPPSAPNTGELFF.

This chain connects TRBV5-1 to TRBJ1-1; weak D call: TRBD1 (5 bases). The CDR3 is made up of 14 amino acids. Germline lookup yields CDR1 SGHRS and CDR2 YFSETQ. Trimming took off 3 bases at V and 2 bases at J, with 11 bases between the two ends. The DNA of the CDR3 is TGCGCCAGCAGCTCCTCCGGGGGAAACACTGAAGCTTTCTTT. Amino acids: CASSSSGGNTEAFF.

This chain connects TRBV27 to TRBJ2-1, with TRBD2 matching over 13 bases. CDR1 is MNHEY, CDR2 SMNVEV, per germline (reference sequence). Germline trimming cut 2 bases from V and 4 bases from J; bases unmatched to any gene: 2. This CDR3 comprises 16 residues. CDR3 DNA: TGTGCCAGCAGTTTACCGGGACTAGCGGGGTACAATGAGCAGTTCTTC. It translates to CASSLPGLAGYNEQFF.

A single count supports this clone. This rearrangement joins TRBV6-5 to TRBJ2-7, with 9 nucleotides matching TRBD2. CDR1 is MNHEY, CDR2 SVGAGI, per germline. This CDR3 has 13 amino acids. The J segment lost 4 bases and the V segment lost 6 bases, leaving 4 bases of the junction unmatched. Written as DNA, the CDR3 is TGTGCCAGCAGCGGTAGCGGGGGATACGAGCAGTACTTC. Amino acid sequence: CASSGSGGYEQYF.

This clone was recorded once. The chain joins TRBV28 to TRBJ2-2; TRBD1 is a possible D gene (5 bases). Germline CDR1 and CDR2: MDHEN and SYDVKM. The CDR3 has 12 amino acids. Trimming took off 2 bases at V and 8 bases at J, with 6 bases between the two ends. The CDR3 bases are TGTGCCAGCAGTTTAGGGGCAGGGGAGCTGTTTTTT. Translation gives CASSLGAGELFF.